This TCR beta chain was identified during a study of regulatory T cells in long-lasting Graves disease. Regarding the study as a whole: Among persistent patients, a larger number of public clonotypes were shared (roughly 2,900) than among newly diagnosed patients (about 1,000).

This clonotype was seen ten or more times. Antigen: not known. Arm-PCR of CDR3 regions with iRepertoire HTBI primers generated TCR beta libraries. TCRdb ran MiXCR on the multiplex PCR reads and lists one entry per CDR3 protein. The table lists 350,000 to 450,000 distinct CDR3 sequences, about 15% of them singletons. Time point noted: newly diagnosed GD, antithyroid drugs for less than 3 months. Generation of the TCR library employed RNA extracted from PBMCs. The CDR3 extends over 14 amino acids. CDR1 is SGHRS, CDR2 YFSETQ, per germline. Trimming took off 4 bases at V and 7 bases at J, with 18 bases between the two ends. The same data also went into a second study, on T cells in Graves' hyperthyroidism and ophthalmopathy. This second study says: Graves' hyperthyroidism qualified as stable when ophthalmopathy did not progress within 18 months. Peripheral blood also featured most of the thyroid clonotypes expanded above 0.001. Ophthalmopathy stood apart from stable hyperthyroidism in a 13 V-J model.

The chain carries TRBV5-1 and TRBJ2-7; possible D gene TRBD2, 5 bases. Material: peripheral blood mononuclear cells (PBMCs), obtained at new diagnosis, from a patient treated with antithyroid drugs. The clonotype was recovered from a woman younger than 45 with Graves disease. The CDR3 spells CASSRDAGLLEQYF. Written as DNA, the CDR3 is TGCGCCAGCAGCCGGGATGCGGGCCTCTTGGAGCAGTACTTC. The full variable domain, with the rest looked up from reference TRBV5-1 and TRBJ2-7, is KAGVTQTPRYLIKTRGQQVTLSCSPISGHRSVSWYQQTPGQGLQFLFEYFSETQRNKGNFPGRFSGRQFSNSRSEMNVSTLELGDSALYLCASSRDAGLLEQYFGPGTRLTVT.